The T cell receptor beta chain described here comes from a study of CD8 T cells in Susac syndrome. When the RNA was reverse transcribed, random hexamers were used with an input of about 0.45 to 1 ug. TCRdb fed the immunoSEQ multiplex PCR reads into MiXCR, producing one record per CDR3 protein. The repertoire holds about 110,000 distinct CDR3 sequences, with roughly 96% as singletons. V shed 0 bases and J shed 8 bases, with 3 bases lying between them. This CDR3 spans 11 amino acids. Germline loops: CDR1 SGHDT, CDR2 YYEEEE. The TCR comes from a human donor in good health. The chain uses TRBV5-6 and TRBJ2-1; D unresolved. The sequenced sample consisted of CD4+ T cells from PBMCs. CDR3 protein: CASSLVDEQFF. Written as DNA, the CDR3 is TGTGCCAGCAGCTTGGTCGATGAGCAGTTCTTC.